This record covers a single T cell receptor (beta chain). The table came from immunoSEQ multiplex PCR; TCRdb's copy has only in-frame clones and leaves some out. This table holds 170,000 or so clones, 85% to 95% found once. The entry originates in a study of control samples from healthy donors and cancer patients. Germline V gives CDR1 SGDLS, CDR2 YYNGEE. The CDR3 has 16 residues. V gave up 4 bases and J gave up 2 bases, with 18 bases separating them. The chain uses TRBV9 and TRBJ1-1; D gene uncertain. Specimen: blood. The clonotype was recovered from a middle-aged woman in good health. The CDR3 sequence: CASSNTPGSENTEAFF. The CDR3 DNA reads TGTGCCAGCAGCAACACACCCGGGAGCGAAAACACTGAAGCTTTCTTT.